This TCR beta chain emerged from a study of response to subunit inactivated influenza vaccine. TCRdb analysed the RT-PCR reads with MiXCR anew, one entry per CDR3 protein. Of 300,000 to 350,000 distinct CDR3 sequences listed, 20% to 25% are singletons. Germline CDR1 is DFQATT and CDR2 is SNEGSKA (reference sequence). Trimming stripped 0 bases from V and 2 bases from J, with 12 bases between. The CDR3 spans 15 residues. The table lists this clonotype with a few counts. The clonotype was recovered from a man between 50 and 69 years old who received an inactivated influenza vaccine. V is TRBV20-1 and J is TRBJ2-3; no clear D gene. The sequenced sample was PBMCs from blood, obtained approximately 22 months after vaccination. In DNA form, the CDR3 reads TGCAGTGCTAGAGATATCAGGCGCCTCACAGATACGCAGTATTTT. Translation: CSARDIRRLTDTQYF.